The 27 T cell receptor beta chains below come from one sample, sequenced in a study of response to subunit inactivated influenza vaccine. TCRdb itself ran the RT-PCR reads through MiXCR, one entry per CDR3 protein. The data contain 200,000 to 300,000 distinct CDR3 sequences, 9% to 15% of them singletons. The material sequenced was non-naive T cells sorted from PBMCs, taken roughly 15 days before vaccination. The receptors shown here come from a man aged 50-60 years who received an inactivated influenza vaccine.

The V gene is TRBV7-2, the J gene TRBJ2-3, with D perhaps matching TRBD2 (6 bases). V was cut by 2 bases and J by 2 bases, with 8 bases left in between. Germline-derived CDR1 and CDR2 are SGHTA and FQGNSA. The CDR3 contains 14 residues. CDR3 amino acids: CASSLRTITDTQYF. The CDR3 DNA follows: TGTGCCAGCAGCTTAAGGACTATCACAGATACGCAGTATTTT.

CDR3 nucleotides: TGTGCCAGCAGCCAGGGGATGAACACTGAAGCTTTCTTT. Residues: CASSQGMNTEAFF. The J gene is TRBJ1-1, the V gene TRBV16; D remains ambiguous. Germline V gene lookup returns CDR1 KGHSY and CDR2 FQNENV. The V end was cut by 3 bases, the J end by 0 bases, with 5 bases between. This CDR3 has 13 amino acids.

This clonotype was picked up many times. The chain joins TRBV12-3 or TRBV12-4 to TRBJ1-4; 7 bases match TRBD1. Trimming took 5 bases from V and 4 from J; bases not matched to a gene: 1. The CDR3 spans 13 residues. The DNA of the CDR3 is TGTGCCAGCAGTGGACAGGTTAATGAAAAACTGTTTTTT. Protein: CASSGQVNEKLFF.

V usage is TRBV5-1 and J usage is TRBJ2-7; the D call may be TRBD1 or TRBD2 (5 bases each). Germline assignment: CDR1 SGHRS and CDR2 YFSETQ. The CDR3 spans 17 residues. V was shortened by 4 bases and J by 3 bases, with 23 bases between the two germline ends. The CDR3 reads CASSPSGPGDGDYEQYF. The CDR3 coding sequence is TGCGCCAGCAGCCCGAGTGGGCCCGGGGACGGTGACTACGAGCAGTACTTC.

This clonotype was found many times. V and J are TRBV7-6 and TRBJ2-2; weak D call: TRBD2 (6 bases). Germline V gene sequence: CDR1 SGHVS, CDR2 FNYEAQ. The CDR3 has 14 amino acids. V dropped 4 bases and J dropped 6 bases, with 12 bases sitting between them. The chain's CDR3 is CASSWAREAGELFF. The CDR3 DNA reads TGTGCCAGCAGCTGGGCCAGGGAGGCCGGGGAGCTGTTTTTT. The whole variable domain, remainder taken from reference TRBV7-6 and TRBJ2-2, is GAGVSQSPRYKVTKRGQDVALRCDPISGHVSLYWYRQALGQGPEFLTYFNYEAQQDKSGLPNDRFSAERPEGSISTLTIQRTEQRDSAMYRCASSWAREAGELFFGEGSRLTVL.

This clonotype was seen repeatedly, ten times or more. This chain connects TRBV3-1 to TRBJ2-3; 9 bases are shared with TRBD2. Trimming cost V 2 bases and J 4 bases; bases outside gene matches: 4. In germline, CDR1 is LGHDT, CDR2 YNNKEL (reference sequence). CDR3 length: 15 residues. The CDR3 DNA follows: TGTGCCAGCAGCCAAAAGGGCGGGAGGGCAGATACGCAGTATTTT. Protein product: CASSQKGGRADTQYF.

The CDR3 is CSVKQGLGTGELFF. The CDR3, as DNA: TGCAGTGTCAAACAGGGTCTTGGGACCGGGGAGCTGTTTTTT. The rearrangement links TRBV20-1 to TRBJ2-2, with a tentative D call TRBD1 (6 bases). Germline CDR1 is DFQATT and CDR2 is SNEGSKA (reference sequence). The CDR3 length is 14 residues. V gave up 7 bases and J gave up 5 bases, with 17 bases separating them.

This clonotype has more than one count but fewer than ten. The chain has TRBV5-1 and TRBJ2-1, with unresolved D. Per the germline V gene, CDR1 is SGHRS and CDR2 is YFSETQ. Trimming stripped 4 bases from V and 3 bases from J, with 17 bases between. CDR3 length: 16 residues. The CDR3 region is CASSLLIWVSYNEQFF. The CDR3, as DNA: TGCGCCAGCAGCCTACTGATCTGGGTTAGCTACAATGAGCAGTTCTTC.

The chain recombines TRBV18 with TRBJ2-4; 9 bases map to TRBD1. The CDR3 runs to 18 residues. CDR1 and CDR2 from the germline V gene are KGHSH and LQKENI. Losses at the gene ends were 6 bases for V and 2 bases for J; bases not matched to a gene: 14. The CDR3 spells CASSRGAPGQGTKNIQYF. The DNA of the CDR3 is TGTGCCAGCTCCCGGGGGGCGCCGGGACAGGGTACCAAAAACATTCAGTACTTC.

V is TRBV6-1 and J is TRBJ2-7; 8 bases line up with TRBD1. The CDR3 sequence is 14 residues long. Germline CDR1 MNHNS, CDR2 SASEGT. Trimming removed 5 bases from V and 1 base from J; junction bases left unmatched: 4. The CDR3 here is CASSPDRVSYEQYF. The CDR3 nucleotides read TGTGCCAGCAGTCCGGACAGGGTGTCCTACGAGCAGTACTTC.

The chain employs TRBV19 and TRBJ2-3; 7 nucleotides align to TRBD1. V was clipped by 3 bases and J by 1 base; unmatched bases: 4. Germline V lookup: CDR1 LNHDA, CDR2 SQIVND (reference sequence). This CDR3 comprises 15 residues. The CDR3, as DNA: TGTGCCAGTAGTATGTACAGGGGAGGCACAGATACGCAGTATTTT. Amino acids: CASSMYRGGTDTQYF.

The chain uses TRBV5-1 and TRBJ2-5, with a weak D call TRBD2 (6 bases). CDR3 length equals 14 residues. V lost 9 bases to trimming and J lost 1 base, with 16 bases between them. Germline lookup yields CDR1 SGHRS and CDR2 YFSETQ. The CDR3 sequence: CATNSGELQETQYF. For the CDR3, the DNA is TGCGCCACCAATTCGGGGGAACTCCAAGAGACCCAGTACTTC.

Here the CDR3 DNA reads TGTGCCAGCAGCCAAACAGGTATTGAGCAGTTCTTC. Translation: CASSQTGIEQFF. This sequence joins TRBV4-2 and TRBJ2-1; a possible D gene is TRBD1 (5 bases). CDR3 size: 12 residues. Between the trimmed V and J ends, which lost 2 bases and 9 bases, there was a span of 8 bases. In germline, CDR1 is LGHNA, CDR2 YNFKEQ.

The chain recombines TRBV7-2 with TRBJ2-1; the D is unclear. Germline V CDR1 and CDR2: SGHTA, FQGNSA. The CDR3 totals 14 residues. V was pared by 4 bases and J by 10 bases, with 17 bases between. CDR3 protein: CASSSPRKDPEQFF. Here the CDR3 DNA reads TGTGCCAGCAGCTCCCCACGCAAAGACCCAGAGCAGTTCTTC.

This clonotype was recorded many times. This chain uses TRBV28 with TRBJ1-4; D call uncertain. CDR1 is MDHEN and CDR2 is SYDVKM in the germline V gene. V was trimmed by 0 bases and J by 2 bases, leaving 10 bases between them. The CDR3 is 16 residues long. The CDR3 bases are TGTGCCAGCAGTTTATGGAAGAGCTCCACTAATGAAAAACTGTTTTTT. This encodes CASSLWKSSTNEKLFF.

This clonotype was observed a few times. The CDR3 sequence: CASSATGFGNEQFF. The CDR3 DNA is TGTGCCAGCAGTGCCACCGGGTTTGGCAATGAGCAGTTCTTC. V gene TRBV6-4 combines with J gene TRBJ2-1; unclear D gene. Germline CDR1 is MRHNA and CDR2 is SNTAGT. Trimming removed 4 bases at V and 6 bases at J, with 13 bases between. The CDR3 sequence is 14 residues long.

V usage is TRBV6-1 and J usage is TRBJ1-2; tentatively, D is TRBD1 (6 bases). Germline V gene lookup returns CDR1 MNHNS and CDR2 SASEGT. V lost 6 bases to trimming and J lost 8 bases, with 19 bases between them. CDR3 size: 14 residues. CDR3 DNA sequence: TGTGCCAGCAGGCGCCAGGGGACTTGGGAGGGCTACACCTTC. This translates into CASRRQGTWEGYTF.

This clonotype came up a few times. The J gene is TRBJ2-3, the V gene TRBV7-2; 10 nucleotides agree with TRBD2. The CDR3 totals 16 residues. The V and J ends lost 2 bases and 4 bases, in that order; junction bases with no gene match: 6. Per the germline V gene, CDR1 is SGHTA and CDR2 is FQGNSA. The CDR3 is CASSLRSGGAADTQYF. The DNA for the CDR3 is TGTGCCAGCAGCTTACGCAGCGGGGGGGCCGCAGATACGCAGTATTTT.

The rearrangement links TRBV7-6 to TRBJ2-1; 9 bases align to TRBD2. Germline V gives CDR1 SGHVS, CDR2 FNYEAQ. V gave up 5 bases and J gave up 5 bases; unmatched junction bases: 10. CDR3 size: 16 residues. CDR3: CASSPSVAGADNEQFF. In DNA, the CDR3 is TGTGCCAGCAGCCCCTCAGTAGCGGGAGCGGACAATGAGCAGTTCTTC.

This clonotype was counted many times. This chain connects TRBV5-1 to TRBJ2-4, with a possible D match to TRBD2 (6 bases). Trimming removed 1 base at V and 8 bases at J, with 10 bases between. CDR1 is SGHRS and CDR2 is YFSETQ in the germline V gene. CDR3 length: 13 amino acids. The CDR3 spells CASSLNRRDIQYF. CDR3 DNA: TGCGCCAGCAGCTTGAACCGGAGGGACATTCAGTACTTC. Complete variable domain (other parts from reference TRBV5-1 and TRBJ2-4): KAGVTQTPRYLIKTRGQQVTLSCSPISGHRSVSWYQQTPGQGLQFLFEYFSETQRNKGNFPGRFSGRQFSNSRSEMNVSTLELGDSALYLCASSLNRRDIQYFGAGTRLSVL.

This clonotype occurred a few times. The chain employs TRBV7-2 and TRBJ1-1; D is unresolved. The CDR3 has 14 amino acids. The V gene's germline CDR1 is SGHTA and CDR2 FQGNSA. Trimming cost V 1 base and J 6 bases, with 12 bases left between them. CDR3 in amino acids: CASSLVGLSAEAFF. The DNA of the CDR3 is TGTGCCAGCAGCTTAGTGGGGTTGTCAGCTGAAGCTTTCTTT.

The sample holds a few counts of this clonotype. The CDR3 DNA follows: TGTGCCAGCAGCCAAGACGCGGGTCTAGCGGGTACAGGTGAGCAGTTCTTC. Its protein product is CASSQDAGLAGTGEQFF. The chain couples TRBV4-2 to TRBJ2-1; 8 positions match TRBD2. V lost 0 bases and J lost 9; bases outside the gene matches: 13. CDR3 length: 17 residues. CDR1 is LGHNA, CDR2 YNFKEQ, per germline.

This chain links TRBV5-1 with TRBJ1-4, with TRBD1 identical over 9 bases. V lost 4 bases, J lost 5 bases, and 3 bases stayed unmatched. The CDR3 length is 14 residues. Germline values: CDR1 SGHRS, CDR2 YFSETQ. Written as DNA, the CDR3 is TGCGCCAGCAGCGGGGGGACAGGGAATGAAAAACTGTTTTTT. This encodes CASSGGTGNEKLFF.

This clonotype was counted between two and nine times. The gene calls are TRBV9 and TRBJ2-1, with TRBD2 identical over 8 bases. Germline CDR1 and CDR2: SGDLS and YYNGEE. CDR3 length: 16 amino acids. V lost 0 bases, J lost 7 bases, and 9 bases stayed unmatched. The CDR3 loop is CASSVVASGGVNEQFF. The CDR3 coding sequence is TGTGCCAGCAGCGTAGTAGCCAGCGGGGGCGTTAATGAGCAGTTCTTC.

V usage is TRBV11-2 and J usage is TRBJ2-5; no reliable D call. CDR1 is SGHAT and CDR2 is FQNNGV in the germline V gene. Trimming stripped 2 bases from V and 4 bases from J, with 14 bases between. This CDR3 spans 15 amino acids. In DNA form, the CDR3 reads TGTGCCAGCAGCTTATACGGCACCAAGGGAGAGACCCAGTACTTC. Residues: CASSLYGTKGETQYF. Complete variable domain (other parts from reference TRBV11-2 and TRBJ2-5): EAGVAQSPRYKIIEKRQSVAFWCNPISGHATLYWYQQILGQGPKLLIQFQNNGVVDDSQLPKDRFSAERLKGVDSTLKIQPAKLEDSAVYLCASSLYGTKGETQYFGPGTRLLVL.

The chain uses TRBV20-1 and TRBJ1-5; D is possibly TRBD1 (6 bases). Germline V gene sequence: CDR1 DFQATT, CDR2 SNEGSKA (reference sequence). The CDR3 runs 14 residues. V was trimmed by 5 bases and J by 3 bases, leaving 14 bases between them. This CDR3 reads CSAVRGGFNQPQHF. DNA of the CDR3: TGCAGTGCTGTTAGAGGGGGGTTCAATCAGCCCCAGCATTTT.

Here the CDR3 reads CASSLPRTSGGGRQYF. CDR3 nucleotides: TGTGCCAGCAGCTTACCCAGGACTAGCGGAGGGGGTCGGCAGTACTTC. The rearrangement uses TRBV7-2 and TRBJ2-7; 10 bases map to TRBD2. The length of the CDR3 is 16 residues. Germline values: CDR1 SGHTA, CDR2 FQGNSA. Germline trimming cut 2 bases from V and 9 bases from J; bases unmatched to any gene: 13.